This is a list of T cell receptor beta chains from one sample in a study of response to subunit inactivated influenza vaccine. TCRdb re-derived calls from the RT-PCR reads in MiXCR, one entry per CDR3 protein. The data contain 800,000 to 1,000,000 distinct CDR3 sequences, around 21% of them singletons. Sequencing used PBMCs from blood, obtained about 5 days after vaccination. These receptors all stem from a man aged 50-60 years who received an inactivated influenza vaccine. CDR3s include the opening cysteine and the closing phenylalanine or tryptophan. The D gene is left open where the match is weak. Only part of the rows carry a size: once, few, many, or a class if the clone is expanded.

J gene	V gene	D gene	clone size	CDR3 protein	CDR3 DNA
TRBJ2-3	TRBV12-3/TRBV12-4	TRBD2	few	CASSLSAGGRNTQYF	TGTGCCAGCAGTTTGAGTGCGGGGGGGAGGAATACGCAGTATTTT
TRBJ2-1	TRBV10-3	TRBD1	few	CATRDRGYNEQFF	TGTGCCACCCGGGACAGGGGCTACAATGAGCAGTTCTTC
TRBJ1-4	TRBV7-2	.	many	CASSERPGPTNEKLFF	TGTGCCAGCAGCGAACGTCCTGGTCCGACTAATGAAAAACTGTTTTTT
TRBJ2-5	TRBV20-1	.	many	CSARDGERFEETQYF	TGCAGTGCTAGAGATGGGGAGAGATTTGAGGAGACCCAGTACTTC
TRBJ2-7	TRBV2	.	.	CASSEGRPKRFHEQYF	TGTGCCAGCAGTGAAGGTCGTCCCAAACGTTTTCACGAGCAGTACTTC
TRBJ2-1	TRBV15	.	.	CATSNIDEQFF	TGTGCCACCAGCAACATAGATGAGCAGTTCTTC
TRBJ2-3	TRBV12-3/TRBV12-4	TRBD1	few	CASSRHRGDTDTQYF	TGTGCCAGCAGCCGGCACAGGGGAGACACAGATACGCAGTATTTT
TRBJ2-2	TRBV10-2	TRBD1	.	CASSGQLQGLTTGELFF	TGCGCCAGCAGTGGACAATTACAGGGGCTGACCACCGGGGAGCTGTTTTTT
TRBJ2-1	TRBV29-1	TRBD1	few	CSGRDRGLNEQFF	TGCAGCGGCCGGGACAGGGGGCTCAATGAGCAGTTCTTC
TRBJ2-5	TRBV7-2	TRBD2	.	CASSLQSGRSTGTQYF	TGTGCCAGCAGCTTACAAAGCGGGAGGTCTACGGGGACCCAGTACTTC
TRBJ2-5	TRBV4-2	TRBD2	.	CASSQLTSGGLQETQYF	TGTGCCAGCAGCCAACTGACTAGCGGGGGGCTCCAAGAGACCCAGTACTTC
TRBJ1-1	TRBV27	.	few	CASSLSQGRTEAFF	TGTGCCAGCAGTTTATCGCAGGGCAGGACTGAAGCTTTCTTT
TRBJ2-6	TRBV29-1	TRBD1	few	CSVEERTGTGANVLTF	TGCAGCGTTGAAGAGAGGACAGGGACCGGGGCCAACGTCCTGACTTTC
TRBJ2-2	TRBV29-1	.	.	CSVERWTGELFF	TGCAGCGTTGAACGTTGGACCGGGGAGCTGTTTTTT
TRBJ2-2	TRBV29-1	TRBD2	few	CSVVPTSGVTGELFF	TGCAGCGTTGTTCCGACTAGCGGGGTCACCGGGGAGCTGTTTTTT
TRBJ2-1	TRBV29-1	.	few	CSVEAGWPFQFF	TGCAGCGTTGAAGCAGGATGGCCCTTCCAGTTCTTC
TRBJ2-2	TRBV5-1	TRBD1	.	CASSLEGRGLTGELFF	TGCGCCAGCAGCTTGGAAGGCAGGGGGCTCACCGGGGAGCTGTTTTTT
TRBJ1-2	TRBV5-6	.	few	CASSRNALGGGYFGYGYTF	TGTGCCAGCAGCCGGAATGCACTGGGCGGTGGATATTTCGGCTATGGCTACACCTTC
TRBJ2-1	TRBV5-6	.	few	CASSSQLRVGEQFF	TGTGCCAGCAGCTCTCAACTCAGGGTGGGCGAGCAGTTCTTC
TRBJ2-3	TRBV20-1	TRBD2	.	CSARDGLAGRTDTQYF	TGCAGTGCTAGAGATGGACTAGCGGGACGCACAGATACGCAGTATTTT
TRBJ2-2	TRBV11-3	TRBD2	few	CASSFGRTGELFF	TGTGCCAGCAGCTTCGGGAGGACCGGGGAGCTGTTTTTT
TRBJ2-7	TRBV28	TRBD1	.	CASRLGQVGHEQYF	TGTGCCAGCCGCCTAGGACAGGTAGGCCACGAGCAGTACTTC
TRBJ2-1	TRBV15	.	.	CATSRDPGFGYNEQFF	TGTGCCACCAGCAGAGATCCGGGGTTCGGGTACAATGAGCAGTTCTTC
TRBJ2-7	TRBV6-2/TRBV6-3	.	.	CASKSDPTAYEQYF	TGTGCCAGCAAGTCCGATCCGACAGCCTACGAGCAGTACTTC
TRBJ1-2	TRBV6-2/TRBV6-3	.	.	CASRKGLDGYTF	TGTGCCAGCAGGAAAGGACTGGATGGCTACACCTTC
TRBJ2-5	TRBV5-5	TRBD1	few	CASSPTGVHSSETQYF	TGTGCCAGCAGCCCGACAGGGGTTCACTCTTCGGAGACCCAGTACTTC
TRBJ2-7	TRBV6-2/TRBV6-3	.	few	CASSYSKKEQYF	TGTGCCAGCAGTTACTCGAAGAAGGAGCAGTACTTC
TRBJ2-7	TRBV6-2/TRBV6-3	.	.	CASSYFAGTAEQYF	TGTGCCAGCAGTTACTTCGCAGGGACGGCCGAGCAGTACTTC
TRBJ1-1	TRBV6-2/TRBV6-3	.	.	CASKKQSMNTEAFF	TGTGCCAGCAAAAAACAGAGCATGAACACTGAAGCTTTCTTT
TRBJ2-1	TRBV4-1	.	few	CASSQDASNDEQFF	TGCGCCAGCAGCCAAGATGCCTCTAATGATGAGCAGTTCTTC
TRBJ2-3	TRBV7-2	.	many	CASSLTDTDTQYF	TGTGCCAGCAGCTTGACAGACACAGATACGCAGTATTTT